Listed here is a single TCR beta chain. The antigen remains unidentified. This sample is part of a study of T cells expressing NK-cell markers. Study as a whole: Obtained from sorted CD3+CD56+NKG2C+, CD3+CD56+NKG2C- and CD3+CD56-NKG2C+ T cells were the TCR beta repertoires.

Study findings and constraints: The same clonotypes also predominated in the CD3+CD56-NKG2C+ fraction of four donors.

UMI-tagged 5'RACE template switching yielded the TCR beta cDNA. With the 5' RACE reads reprocessed, TCRdb shows one record per CDR3 protein and no DNA. Its table records 200,000 to 300,000 distinct CDR3 sequences. The CDR3 is made up of 15 amino acids. CDR1 is SNHLY and CDR2 is FYNNEI in the germline V gene. Sample: blood T cells: a sorted CD56 or NKG2C T cell subset, CD4+ or CD8+ T cells, or bulk PBMC T cells (not recorded which). The TCR sequence derives from a woman between 18 and 69 years old in good health. The rearrangement joins TRBV2 to TRBJ2-1; TCRdb reports TRBD2, a call that lacks DNA to check it against. The CDR3 reads CASRPTSGSYNEQFF. The full variable domain, in which reference TRBV2 and TRBJ2-1 provide the parts outside the CDR3, is EPEVTQTPSHQVTQMGQEVILRCVPISNHLYFYWYRQILGQKVEFLVSFYNNEISEKSEIFDDQFSVERPDGSNFTLKIRSTKLEDSAMYFCASRPTSGSYNEQFFGPGTRLTVL.